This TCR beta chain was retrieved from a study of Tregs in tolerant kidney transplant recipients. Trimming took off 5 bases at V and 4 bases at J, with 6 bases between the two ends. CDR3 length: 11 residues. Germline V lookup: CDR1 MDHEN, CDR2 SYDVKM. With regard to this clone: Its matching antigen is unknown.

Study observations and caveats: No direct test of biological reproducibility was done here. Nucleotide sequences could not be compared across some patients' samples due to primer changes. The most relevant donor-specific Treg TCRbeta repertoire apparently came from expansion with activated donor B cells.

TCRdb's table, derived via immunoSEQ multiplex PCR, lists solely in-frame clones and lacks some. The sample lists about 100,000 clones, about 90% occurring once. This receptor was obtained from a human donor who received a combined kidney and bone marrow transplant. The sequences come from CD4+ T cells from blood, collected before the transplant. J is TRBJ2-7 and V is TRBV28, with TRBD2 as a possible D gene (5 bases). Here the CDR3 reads CASSRRYEQYF. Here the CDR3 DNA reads TGTGCCAGCAGTAGGAGGTACGAGCAGTACTTC.